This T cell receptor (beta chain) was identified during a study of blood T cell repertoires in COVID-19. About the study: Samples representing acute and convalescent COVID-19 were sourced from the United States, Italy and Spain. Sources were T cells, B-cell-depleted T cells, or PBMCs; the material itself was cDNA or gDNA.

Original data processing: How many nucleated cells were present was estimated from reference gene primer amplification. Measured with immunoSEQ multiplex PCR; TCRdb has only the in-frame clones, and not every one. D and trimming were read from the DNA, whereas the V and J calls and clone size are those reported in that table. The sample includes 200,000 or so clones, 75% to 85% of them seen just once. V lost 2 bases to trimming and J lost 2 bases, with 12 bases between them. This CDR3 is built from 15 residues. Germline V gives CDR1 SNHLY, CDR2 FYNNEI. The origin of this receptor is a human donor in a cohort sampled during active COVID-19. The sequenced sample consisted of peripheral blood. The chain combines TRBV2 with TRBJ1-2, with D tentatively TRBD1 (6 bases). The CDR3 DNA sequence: TGTGCCAGCAGTGAATTTAGGACAGCGAACTATGGCTACACCTTC. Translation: CASSEFRTANYGYTF.